This TCR beta chain was profiled in a study of T cell responses to AZD1222 COVID-19 vaccine. Across the study: Pooling covered second doses at about 4 or about 12 weeks.

With 6 bases clipped from V and 6 bases from J, the junction kept 12 bases outside the gene matches. Germline loops: CDR1 MGHDK, CDR2 SYGVNS. This CDR3 spans 15 amino acids. To note about this clone: Its antigen remains unidentified.

Sequencing used immunoSEQ multiplex PCR; TCRdb keeps in-frame clones, though not all of them. The sample has under 200,000 clones; 91% are singletons. General study results and limits: It was only after the peak T cell response that any repertoires were sampled. A mostly white British donor set with more females was recruited, and clonal diversity was possibly underestimated. Seropositivity was recorded at baseline in only a handful of AZD1222 recipients.

Sample: peripheral blood, taken on day 0 of AZD1222 vaccination. This receptor was obtained from an adult in good health. The chain recombines TRBV25-1 with TRBJ2-7; 9 bases match TRBD1. The CDR3 here is CASRDPGQGTSEQYF. The CDR3, as DNA: TGTGCCAGCAGAGACCCGGGACAGGGCACCAGCGAGCAGTACTTC.